These 21 T cell receptor beta chains were sequenced from one sample in a study of CD8+ T cells in alopecia areata (dated by TCRdb to the late 2010s). Libraries were made using the immunoSEQ multiplex PCR assay. For TCR sequencing, RNA was extracted from every sample and reverse transcribed into cDNA to serve as template. This immuneACCESS table, as held by TCRdb, lists in-frame sequences with V and J called but not all clones. Of the missing ones, under half trace to an unresolved V gene in checked studies; the others have no known cause. The table for this sample lists under 350,000 clones; roughly 64% of them were counted only once. The ten largest clonotypes hold roughly 1.8% of the sample. The time point label corresponds to: 20 to 30 weeks on oral tofacitinib. The sample's treatment or condition label, in plain terms: oral pan-JAK inhibitor, 5-10 mg twice daily. The sample consisted of CD4+ T cells sorted from blood, taken at week 24, from a patient treated with tofacitinib. The receptors were gathered from a human donor with alopecia areata.

V is TRBV2 and J is TRBJ2-3, with 7 bases identical to TRBD1. Losses at the gene ends were 6 bases for V and 2 bases for J; bases not matched to a gene: 8. The CDR3 is made up of 15 amino acids. Germline V gene lookup returns CDR1 SNHLY and CDR2 FYNNEI. CDR3: CASSPRDRNTDTQYF. As DNA, the CDR3 is TGTGCCAGCAGCCCCCGGGACAGAAACACAGATACGCAGTATTTT. Full variable domain (remainder filled in from reference TRBV2 and TRBJ2-3): EPEVTQTPSHQVTQMGQEVILRCVPISNHLYFYWYRQILGQKVEFLVSFYNNEISEKSEIFDDQFSVERPDGSNFTLKIRSTKLEDSAMYFCASSPRDRNTDTQYFGPGTRLTVL.

This clone occurred a few times. In the same sample, other DNA sequences code for this CDR3. The chain recombines TRBV5-1 with TRBJ1-1; 7 bases map to TRBD1. The germline V gene has CDR1 SGHRS and CDR2 YFSETQ. V lost 3 bases and J lost 3; bases outside the gene matches: 2. This CDR3 spans 13 amino acids. The CDR3 spells CASSSQGDTEAFF. CDR3 DNA sequence: TGCGCCAGCAGCTCTCAGGGGGACACTGAAGCTTTCTTT.

In this sample, this clone turned up a few times. Additional DNA sequences in this sample encode the identical CDR3. The chain joins TRBV9 to TRBJ2-3; D is ambiguous. CDR1 SGDLS and CDR2 YYNGEE come from the germline V gene. V lost 0 bases and J lost 6, with 2 bases in between. The CDR3 contains 11 residues. CDR3 DNA sequence: TGTGCCAGCAGCGTAGCGGATACGCAGTATTTT. Translation: CASSVADTQYF.

The DNA for the CDR3 is TGTGCCTGGCAACAGGGTGGCTATGGCTACACCTTC. Residues: CAWQQGGYGYTF. The V call is TRBV30, the J call TRBJ1-2; D is perhaps TRBD1 (6 bases). Deletions cut 5 bases from V and 4 bases from J, with 11 bases between. The CDR3 is 12 residues long. Germline loops: CDR1 GTSNPN, CDR2 SVGIG (reference sequence).

This clone was seen a handful of times. The V and J genes are TRBV5-1 and TRBJ2-5; 12 nucleotides line up with TRBD1. The CDR3 extends over 15 amino acids. Germline CDR1 SGHRS, CDR2 YFSETQ. V lost 3 bases, J lost 5 bases, and 5 bases stayed unmatched. The CDR3 loop reads CASSSRDRGRETQYF. The CDR3 DNA sequence: TGCGCCAGCAGCTCCCGGGACAGGGGGCGGGAGACCCAGTACTTC.

As DNA, the CDR3 is TGTGCCTGGAGTAGACAGGGGCGTGAAAAACTGTTTTTT. Protein product: CAWSRQGREKLFF. V is TRBV30 and J is TRBJ1-4; TRBD1 agrees at 8 bases. V dropped 2 bases and J dropped 7; count of bases not matched to a gene: 3. Germline V gene data show CDR1 as GTSNPN and CDR2 as SVGIG (reference sequence). The length of the CDR3 is 13 residues.

This clone was observed a handful of times. The rearrangement joins TRBV7-2 to TRBJ2-3; 8 bases map to TRBD2. Germline-derived CDR1 and CDR2 are SGHTA and FQGNSA. V dropped 0 bases and J dropped 4; count of bases not matched to a gene: 3. This CDR3 has 15 amino acids. The CDR3 bases are TGTGCCAGCAGCTTAGCGGGTAGCGGGGCAGATACGCAGTATTTT. Protein sequence: CASSLAGSGADTQYF.

The V call is TRBV5-4, the J call TRBJ2-2; TRBD1 is a possible D gene (6 bases). The CDR3 consists of 15 residues. Trimming took off 0 bases at V and 4 bases at J, with 10 bases between the two ends. Germline V gene sequence: CDR1 SGHNT, CDR2 YYREEE (reference sequence). CDR3 coding DNA: TGTGCCAGCAGCTTGGGAGGCAGGGGCACCGGGGAGCTGTTTTTT. It specifies CASSLGGRGTGELFF.

This clone showed up just once. This chain uses TRBV4-2 with TRBJ2-7; D gene ambiguous. Germline CDR1 LGHNA, CDR2 YNFKEQ. The CDR3 covers 14 residues. Trimming took 1 base from V and 0 from J, leaving 7 bases between them. The CDR3 sequence: CASSQVPSSYEQYF. The CDR3 region has the DNA TGTGCCAGCAGCCAAGTGCCCAGCTCCTACGAGCAGTACTTC.

The rearrangement links TRBV6-5 to TRBJ2-5; D ambiguous. Trimming pared 2 bases from V and 3 bases from J, leaving 4 bases between. The germline V gene encodes CDR1 MNHEY and CDR2 SVGAGI. This CDR3 comprises 12 residues. CDR3 region: CASSYGKETQYF. CDR3 nucleotides: TGTGCCAGCAGTTACGGGAAAGAGACCCAGTACTTC.

Points on this clone: This sample also contains other DNA sequences that code for the same CDR3. This sequence joins TRBV19 and TRBJ1-2; D uncertain. The CDR3 length is 11 residues. V was shortened by 6 bases and J by 2 bases, with 4 bases between the two germline ends. Per the germline V gene, CDR1 is LNHDA and CDR2 is SQIVND (reference sequence). The CDR3 spells CASSSNYGYTF. DNA of the CDR3: TGTGCCAGTAGCTCGAACTATGGCTACACCTTC.

V gene TRBV6-6 combines with J gene TRBJ1-1; D unclear. Trimming left V 8 bases short and J 0 bases short, with 10 bases between. From germline, CDR1 is MNHNY and CDR2 SVGAGI (reference sequence). CDR3 size: 13 residues. The CDR3, as DNA: TGTGCCAGCCGCAGGTCCATGAACACTGAAGCTTTCTTT. Its translation is CASRRSMNTEAFF.

The V gene is TRBV30, the J gene TRBJ2-1, with 7 positions matching TRBD2. The CDR3 totals 12 residues. Germline V gene lookup returns CDR1 GTSNPN and CDR2 SVGIG (reference sequence). The ends lost 2 bases at V and 10 bases at J; junction bases unmatched: 5. The CDR3 nucleotides read TGTGCCTGGAGTAGGATCGGGGGGGAGCAGTTCTTC. Its protein product is CAWSRIGGEQFF. The full variable domain, completed using reference TRBV30 and TRBJ2-1, is SQTIHQWPATLVQPVGSPLSLECTVEGTSNPNLYWYRQAAGRGLQLLFYSVGIGQISSEVPQNLSASRPQDRQFILSSKKLLLSDSGFYLCAWSRIGGEQFFGPGTRLTVL.

The chain carries TRBV7-9 and TRBJ2-5, with 10 bases that match TRBD2. V shed 5 bases, J shed 4 bases, and the junction held 10 bases outside the gene matches. CDR3 length: 16 residues. Per germline, CDR1 SEHNR and CDR2 FQNEAQ (reference sequence). The CDR3 here is CASSPSTSGKGETQYF. The CDR3 DNA reads TGTGCCAGCAGCCCTTCCACTAGCGGGAAGGGAGAGACCCAGTACTTC.

The chain couples TRBV5-6 to TRBJ1-2; D gene ambiguous. The CDR3 has 12 residues. Germline CDR1 SGHDT, CDR2 YYEEEE. V was clipped by 4 bases and J by 9 bases, with 13 bases between them. CDR3: CASSLSEGRYTF. As DNA, the CDR3 is TGTGCCAGCAGCCTCTCGGAGGGCCGCTACACCTTC.

This chain uses TRBV7-2 with TRBJ2-1; D unclear. Germline CDR1 reads SGHTA; CDR2 reads FQGNSA. This CDR3 is built from 16 residues. Trimming took off 2 bases at V and 7 bases at J, with 18 bases between the two ends. The DNA of the CDR3 is TGTGCCAGCAGCTTATCTTCCGGCCCCGCGTGGAATGAGCAGTTCTTC. As protein: CASSLSSGPAWNEQFF.

This chain links TRBV5-4 with TRBJ2-5, with D maybe TRBD1 (5 bases). Trimming pared 4 bases from V and 5 bases from J, leaving 12 bases between. CDR3 size: 13 residues. The germline gives CDR1 SGHNT, CDR2 YYREEE (reference sequence). CDR3 DNA sequence: TGTGCCAGCAGCCCGCAGGGTGTCGAGACCCAGTACTTC. Translating it yields CASSPQGVETQYF.

This chain uses TRBV5-1 with TRBJ2-1; perhaps TRBD2 as D (7 bases). Looked up from germline, CDR1 is SGHRS and CDR2 is YFSETQ. V was pared by 4 bases and J by 7 bases, with 18 bases between. This CDR3 is 15 amino acids long. This chain's CDR3 is CASSPRGGGWNEQFF. The CDR3, as DNA: TGCGCCAGCAGCCCTAGAGGCGGGGGCTGGAATGAGCAGTTCTTC.

This clone was counted only a few times. The V gene is TRBV2, the J gene TRBJ2-7; D is perhaps TRBD1 or TRBD2 (5 bases each). The V end was cut by 8 bases, the J end by 7 bases, with 27 bases between. The CDR3 has 16 amino acids. Germline V gene sequence: CDR1 SNHLY, CDR2 FYNNEI. CDR3: CASGADRDLSSGEQYF. Written as DNA, the CDR3 is TGTGCCAGCGGAGCTGATAGGGACCTGAGCTCCGGGGAGCAGTACTTC.

V and J are TRBV30 and TRBJ1-2, with TRBD1 identical over 7 bases. J was trimmed by 3 bases and V by 3 bases; bases with no gene match: 10. The germline V gene has CDR1 GTSNPN and CDR2 SVGIG (reference sequence). The CDR3 runs to 15 residues. The CDR3: CAWSPGTVFYYGYTF. In DNA form, the CDR3 reads TGTGCCTGGAGCCCCGGGACAGTTTTTTACTATGGCTACACCTTC.

CDR3 in DNA: TGCGCCAGCAGCCAAGATCGGCAGGAGTATGGCTACACCTTC. Translation gives CASSQDRQEYGYTF. The rearrangement uses TRBV4-1 and TRBJ1-2; D not certain. The CDR3 consists of 14 residues. With 0 bases removed from V and 5 bases from J, the gap between germline ends came to 10 bases. Germline V gene lookup returns CDR1 MGHRA and CDR2 YSYEKL.